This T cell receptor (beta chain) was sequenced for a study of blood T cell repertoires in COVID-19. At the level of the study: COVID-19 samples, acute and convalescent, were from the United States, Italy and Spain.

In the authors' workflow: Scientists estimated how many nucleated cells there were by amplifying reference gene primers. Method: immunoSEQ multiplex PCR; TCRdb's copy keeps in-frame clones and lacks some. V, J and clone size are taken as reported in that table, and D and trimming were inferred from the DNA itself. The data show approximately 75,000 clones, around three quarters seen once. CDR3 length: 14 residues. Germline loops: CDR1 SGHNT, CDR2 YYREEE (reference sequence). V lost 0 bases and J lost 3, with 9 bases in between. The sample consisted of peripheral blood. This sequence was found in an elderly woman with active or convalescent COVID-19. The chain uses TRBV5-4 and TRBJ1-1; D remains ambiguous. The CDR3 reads CASSLDMLDTEAFF. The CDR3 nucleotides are TGTGCCAGCAGCTTGGACATGCTGGACACTGAAGCTTTCTTT.